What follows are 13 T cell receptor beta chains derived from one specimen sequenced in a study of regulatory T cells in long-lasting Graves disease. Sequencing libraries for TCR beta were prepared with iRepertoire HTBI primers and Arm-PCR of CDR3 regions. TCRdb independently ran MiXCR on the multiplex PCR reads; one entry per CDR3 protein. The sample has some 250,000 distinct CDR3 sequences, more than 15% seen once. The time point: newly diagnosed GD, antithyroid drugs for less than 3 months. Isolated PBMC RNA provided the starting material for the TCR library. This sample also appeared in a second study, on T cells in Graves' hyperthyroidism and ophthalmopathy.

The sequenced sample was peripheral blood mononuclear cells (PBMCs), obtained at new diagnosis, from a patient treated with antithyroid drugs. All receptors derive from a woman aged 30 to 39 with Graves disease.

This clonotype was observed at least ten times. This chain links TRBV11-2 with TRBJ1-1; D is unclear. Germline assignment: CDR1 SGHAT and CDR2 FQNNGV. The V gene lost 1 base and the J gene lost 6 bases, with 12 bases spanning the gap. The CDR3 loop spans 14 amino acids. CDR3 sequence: CASSLVRSGSEAFF. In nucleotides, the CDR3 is TGTGCCAGCAGCTTAGTCCGGTCGGGCTCTGAAGCTTTCTTT.

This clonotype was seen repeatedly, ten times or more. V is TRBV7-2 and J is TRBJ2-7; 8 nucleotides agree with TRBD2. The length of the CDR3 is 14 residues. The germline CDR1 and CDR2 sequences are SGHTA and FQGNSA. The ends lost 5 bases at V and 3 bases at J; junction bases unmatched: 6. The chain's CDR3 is CASSASGGYYEQYF. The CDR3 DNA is TGTGCCAGCAGCGCCAGCGGGGGTTACTACGAGCAGTACTTC. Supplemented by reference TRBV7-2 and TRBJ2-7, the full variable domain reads GAGVSQSPSNKVTEKGKDVELRCDPISGHTALYWYRQSLGQGLEFLIYFQGNSAPDKSGLPSDRFSAERTGGSVSTLTIQRTQQEDSAVYLCASSASGGYYEQYFGPGTRLTVT.

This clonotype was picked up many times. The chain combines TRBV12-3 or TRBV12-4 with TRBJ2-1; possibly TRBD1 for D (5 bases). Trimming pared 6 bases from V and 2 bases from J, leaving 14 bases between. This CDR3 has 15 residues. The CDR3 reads CASRAQGAAYNEQFF. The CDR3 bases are TGTGCCAGCAGAGCCCAAGGGGCAGCCTACAATGAGCAGTTCTTC.

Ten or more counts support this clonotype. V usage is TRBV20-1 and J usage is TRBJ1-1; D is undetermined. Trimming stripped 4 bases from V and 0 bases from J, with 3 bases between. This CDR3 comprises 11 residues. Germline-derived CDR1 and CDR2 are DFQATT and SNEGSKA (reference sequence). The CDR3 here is CSATMNTEAFF. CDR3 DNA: TGCAGTGCTACTATGAACACTGAAGCTTTCTTT.

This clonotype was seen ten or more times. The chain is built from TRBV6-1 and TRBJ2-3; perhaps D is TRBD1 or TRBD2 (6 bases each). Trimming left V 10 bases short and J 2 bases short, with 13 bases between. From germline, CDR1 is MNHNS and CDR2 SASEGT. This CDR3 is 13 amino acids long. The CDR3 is CATRGHNTDTQYF. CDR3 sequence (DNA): TGTGCCACCCGGGGGCACAACACAGATACGCAGTATTTT.

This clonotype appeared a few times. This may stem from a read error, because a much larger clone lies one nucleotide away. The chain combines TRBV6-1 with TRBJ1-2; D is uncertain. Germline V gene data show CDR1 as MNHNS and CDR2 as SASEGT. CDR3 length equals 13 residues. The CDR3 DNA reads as TGTGCCCGCAGTGAAGCGTGGGGCTATGGCTACACCTTC. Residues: CARSEAWGYGYTF.

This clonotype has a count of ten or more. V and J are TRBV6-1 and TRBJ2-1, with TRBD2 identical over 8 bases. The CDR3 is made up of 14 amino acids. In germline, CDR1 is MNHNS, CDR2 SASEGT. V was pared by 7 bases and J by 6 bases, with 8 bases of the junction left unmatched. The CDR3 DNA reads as TGTGCCAGCAAAGCCTCGCGGGGGGCCAATGAGCAGTTCTTC. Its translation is CASKASRGANEQFF.

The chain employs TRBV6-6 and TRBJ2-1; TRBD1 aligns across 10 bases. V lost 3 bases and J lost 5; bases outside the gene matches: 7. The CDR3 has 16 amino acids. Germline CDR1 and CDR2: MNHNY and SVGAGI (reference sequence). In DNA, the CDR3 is TGTGCCAGCAGTTATGGGGGGACAGGGGACCACAATGAGCAGTTCTTC. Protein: CASSYGGTGDHNEQFF.

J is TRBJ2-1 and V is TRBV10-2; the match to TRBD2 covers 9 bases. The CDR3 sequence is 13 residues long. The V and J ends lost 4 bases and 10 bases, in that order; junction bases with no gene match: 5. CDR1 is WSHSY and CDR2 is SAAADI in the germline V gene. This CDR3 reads CASSVLAGFEQFF. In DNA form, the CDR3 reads TGCGCCAGCAGTGTCCTAGCGGGGTTCGAGCAGTTCTTC.

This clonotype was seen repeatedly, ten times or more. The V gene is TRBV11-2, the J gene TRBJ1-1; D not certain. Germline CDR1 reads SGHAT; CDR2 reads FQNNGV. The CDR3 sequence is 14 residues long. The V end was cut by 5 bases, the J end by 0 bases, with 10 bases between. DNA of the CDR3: TGTGCCAGCAGCAGGGCGGGCATGAACACTGAAGCTTTCTTT. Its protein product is CASSRAGMNTEAFF.

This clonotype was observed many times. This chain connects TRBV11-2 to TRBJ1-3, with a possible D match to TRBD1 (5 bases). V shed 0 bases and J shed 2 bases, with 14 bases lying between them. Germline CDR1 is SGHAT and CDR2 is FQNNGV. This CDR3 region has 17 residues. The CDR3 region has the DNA TGTGCCAGCAGCTTAGAGGGTTTTCCGGGGGCTGGAAACACCATATATTTT. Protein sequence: CASSLEGFPGAGNTIYF.

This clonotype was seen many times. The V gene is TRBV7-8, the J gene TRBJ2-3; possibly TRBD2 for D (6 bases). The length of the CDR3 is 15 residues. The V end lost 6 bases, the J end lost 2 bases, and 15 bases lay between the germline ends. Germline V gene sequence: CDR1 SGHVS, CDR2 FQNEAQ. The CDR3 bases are TGTGCCAGCAGACGCGGCGGGGCCTCCACAGATACGCAGTATTTT. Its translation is CASRRGGASTDTQYF.

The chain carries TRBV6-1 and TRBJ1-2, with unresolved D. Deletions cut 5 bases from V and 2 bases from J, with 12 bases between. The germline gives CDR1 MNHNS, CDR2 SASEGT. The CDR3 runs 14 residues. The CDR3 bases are TGTGCCAGCAGTCCCGGCGGGTTCAACTATGGCTACACCTTC. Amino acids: CASSPGGFNYGYTF.